This TCR beta chain was captured in a study of T cell changes during pregnancy in multiple sclerosis. CDR3 length: 16 residues. Germline V gene sequence: CDR1 SEHNR, CDR2 FQNEAQ (reference sequence). Trimming shortened V by 1 base and J by 8 bases, and 17 bases separated the two germline ends. Data came from immunoSEQ multiplex PCR; TCRdb stores just in-frame clones and leaves some out. The data show 45,000 to 50,000 clones, around nine tenths seen once. This clonotype originated in a female donor in good health, enrolled as a control in a pregnancy study. The sample in question was CD4+ T cells from peripheral blood mononuclear cells, obtained in the second trimester of pregnancy. The V gene is TRBV7-9, the J gene TRBJ1-4, with TRBD1 as a possible D gene (5 bases). The CDR3: CASSLVSGQGGEKLFF. The CDR3 DNA sequence: TGTGCCAGCAGCTTAGTGTCTGGGCAGGGTGGCGAAAAACTGTTTTTT. The variable domain in full, with the rest retrieved from reference TRBV7-9 and TRBJ1-4, is DTGVSQNPRHKITKRGQNVTFRCDPISEHNRLYWYRQTLGQGPEFLTYFQNEAQLEKSRLLSDRFSAERPKGSFSTLEIQRTEQGDSAMYLCASSLVSGQGGEKLFFGSGTQLSVL.